This T cell receptor beta chain was retrieved from a study of T cells in Graves' hyperthyroidism and ophthalmopathy (dated by TCRdb to the late 2010s). About the study as a whole: To identify TCR V-J signatures that set the groups apart, the researchers used a discovery cohort of about a hundred patients, made up of fewer than 50 with Graves' ophthalmopathy and 57 with stable Graves' hyperthyroidism. An independent validation cohort of fewer than 20 hyperthyroidism patients and more than 15 patients who later progressed to ophthalmopathy tested prospective prediction of ophthalmopathy. For training and testing, the approximately 92 patients in the discovery cohort were randomly divided in a 7:3 ratio. The study also compared thyroid tissue and blood T-cell repertoires from a handful of Graves' hyperthyroidism patients. After blood sampling, hyperthyroidism patients were treated with methimazole at a starting dose of 30 mg daily, and ophthalmopathy patients were treated with high-dose intravenous methylprednisolone. The paper reports TCR Vbeta CDR3 sequencing of 135 peripheral blood samples: approximately 43 ophthalmopathy, under 80 hyperthyroidism and around 17 progressor patients.

Based on the germline V gene, the CDR1 and CDR2 sequences are SGHDN and FVKESK. Measured from the cysteine to the phenylalanine, the CDR3 is 12 residues long. CDR3 DNA only is kept here, 36 bases in frame from base 1. V is pared back by 8 bases and J by 0 bases, with 5 bases lying between the germline termini. The TCR beta CDR3 regions were amplified from the RNA transcripts. The first round of RT-PCR for the TCR CDR3 was performed with the HTBI primer set and the Qiagen OneStep RT-PCR kit. Libraries were constructed in a second round of multiplex PCR, after which size selection and purification were performed. Sequencing of the libraries was done on an Illumina HiSeq2000 using paired-end 100 bp reads. From the authors' description of their analysis: SOAPnuke was used to process the raw data, removing reads that contained adapters or uncalled bases, had a mean Phred below 15, or lacked an exact match to the constant primer or identifier. COPE v1.2.5 was used to merge high-quality paired reads, and clonotypes were defined as unique nucleotide sequences. MiTCR v1.1 was used to align clonotypes to the IMGT TRBV, TRBD and TRBJ reference segments. Analysis was restricted to V-J combinations with a frequency above 0.0001, which covered roughly 99% of repertoires. A TCS score was defined as the ratio between F50 (clonal expansion) and ExV (chaos), using BLOSUM62-based TCRdist between CDR3 peptides within each V-J. Welch's t-statistics and random forest reduced 450 to 600 V-J features to 13, which were used in a naive Bayes classifier (R e1071). TCRdb reanalyzed the raw reads on its own, using fastp at Q25 for trimming and MiXCR for clone calling, and kept in-frame beta chains. When rows share a CDR3 protein, they turn into one entry using the most common DNA and genes. The V and J calls shown here were made by TCRdb, not taken from the authors' results. Here the sample has around 540,000 distinct CDR3 sequences; around 46% occur a single time. The ten largest clones add up to 6.5% to 9% of the sample.

Stable Graves' hyperthyroidism was defined as the absence of progression to ophthalmopathy over 18 months of follow-up. Hyperthyroidism patients were newly diagnosed, with disease duration under 2 months, and aged 18 to 65 years. The study excluded patients with uncontrolled infections, other autoimmune diseases, pregnancy or lactation. Diagnoses were established on the basis of clinical symptoms, serum thyroxine and TRAb, thyroid ultrasound, and orbital computed tomography. Total RNA was extracted using Trizol reagent, and RNA quality was assessed on an Agilent 2100 Bioanalyzer. Broad study findings and their caveats: In validation, progression to ophthalmopathy was predicted by the model with almost 71% sensitivity and around 75% specificity, a median of 6.5 months before onset. A 13 V-J signature model separated ophthalmopathy from stable hyperthyroidism, with roughly 88% sensitivity and roughly 84% specificity in cross-validation and 80%/75% in testing. Sample size was not statistically predetermined, and blinding of investigators to group allocation was not performed. Blood samples also contained most of the expanded thyroid clonotypes (frequency above 0.001), which suggests that blood repertoires may reflect thyroid immune responses.

This clonotype was detected many times. Its antigen remains unidentified. Nothing much larger sits one base from this clone, and base qualities are not available. This receptor was identified in a woman under 30 with Graves' hyperthyroidism. Donor details come from another sample of the same person, matched by shared clones. The chain employs TRBV14 and TRBJ1-3, with no D gene named confidently. Input material: peripheral blood or thyroid tissue (not recorded which). The DNA is TGTGCCAGCGGCAGCTCTGGAAACACCATATATTTT. Its translation reads: CASGSSGNTIYF. Extended through the reference TRBV14 and TRBJ1-3 proteins, this CDR3 yields the full variable domain: EAGVTQFPSHSVIEKGQTVTLRCDPISGHDNLYWYRRVMGKEIKFLLHFVKESKQDESGMPNNRFLAERTGGTYSTLKVQPAELEDSGVYFCASGSSGNTIYFGEGSWLTVV.